This T cell receptor beta chain was profiled in a study of cytomegalovirus exposure and HLA in healthy donors. Study-wide background: The approximately 110 validation repertoires, a later analysis reported, used the same platform as the 550 to 700 repertoires from the first cohort.

Details on this clone: The antigen remains unidentified.

The germline CDR1 and CDR2 sequences are SEHNR and FQNEAQ (reference sequence). The CDR3 totals 15 residues. V lost 5 bases to trimming and J lost 0 bases, with 14 bases between them. The table came from immunoSEQ multiplex PCR; TCRdb's copy has only in-frame clones and leaves some out. The table shows about 110,000 clones, with about 88% occurring only once. Study results and caveats: Reports showed the classifier diagnosing cytomegalovirus status with high specificity and sensitivity. According to the study, 160 or so TCR beta chains were cytomegalovirus-associated.

The V and J genes are TRBV7-9 and TRBJ2-7; perhaps TRBD2 as D (6 bases). This clonotype was sampled from a woman aged 18-29 years in good health and CMV-seronegative. Sequenced: PBMCs. CDR3 residues: CASSEGLRSSYEQYF. DNA for the CDR3: TGTGCCAGCAGCGAGGGACTCCGAAGCTCCTACGAGCAGTACTTC.